What follows describes a single TCR beta chain. Its antigen is unidentified. This sample is part of a study of cytomegalovirus exposure and HLA in healthy donors. Overall study findings and caveats: The study put some 150 TCR beta chains on its list as cytomegalovirus-associated. The analysis excluded some indistinguishable V segments, including TRBV6-2 and TRBV6-3.

CDR1 is LNHNV and CDR2 is YYDKDF in the germline V gene (reference sequence). Trimming took 5 bases from V and 4 from J; bases not matched to a gene: 5. The CDR3 is 15 residues long. The PCR used 60 Vbeta and 13 Jbeta primers. Some clones are missing from TCRdb's copy, which holds only in-frame ones; the method was immunoSEQ multiplex PCR. The table records 150,000 to 250,000 clones, approximately 83% of them present only once. The gene calls are TRBV15 and TRBJ1-5, with TRBD1 identical over 10 bases. The source material was PBMCs. This TCR came from a boy aged 2 to 10 in good health and CMV-seronegative. CDR3 DNA: TGTGCCACCAGCCCGGGACAGGGGATAAATCAGCCCCAGCATTTT. It yields the protein CATSPGQGINQPQHF.